One sample yielded the 13 T cell receptor beta chains listed below, sequenced in a study of control samples from healthy donors and cancer patients. Measured with immunoSEQ multiplex PCR; TCRdb has only the in-frame clones, and not every one. The top ten hold around 19% of the sample, which has some 67,000 clones, just under 90% seen once. The material sequenced was PBMCs. The receptors here all came from a man in his 60s with lung cancer.

The V and J genes are TRBV5-1 and TRBJ2-2; D ambiguous. Between the trimmed V and J ends, which lost 1 base and 5 bases, there was a span of 12 bases. Germline-derived CDR1 and CDR2 are SGHRS and YFSETQ. CDR3 length: 15 residues. As DNA, the CDR3 is TGCGCCAGCAGCTTGATCAGGAGTTGGACCGGGGAGCTGTTTTTT. This translates into CASSLIRSWTGELFF.

The CDR3 sequence is CASSLSGQGVFGYTF. For the CDR3, the DNA is TGTGCCAGCAGTTTATCGGGACAGGGGGTTTTTGGCTACACCTTC. This rearrangement joins TRBV27 to TRBJ1-2; 11 nucleotides agree with TRBD1. Per the germline V gene, CDR1 is MNHEY and CDR2 is SMNVEV (reference sequence). CDR3 length: 15 residues. V lost 0 bases, J lost 7 bases, and 4 bases stayed unmatched.

The genes are TRBV7-3 and TRBJ2-2, with D unclear. Germline loops: CDR1 SGHTA, CDR2 FQGTGA. The CDR3 has 13 amino acids. V was cut by 1 base and J by 6 bases, with 6 bases left in between. The CDR3 spells CASSLNLPGELFF. Written as DNA, the CDR3 is TGTGCCAGCAGCTTAAACCTCCCCGGGGAGCTGTTTTTT.

The chain employs TRBV5-1 and TRBJ2-5; either TRBD1 or TRBD2 may supply D (5 bases each). The germline gives CDR1 SGHRS, CDR2 YFSETQ. CDR3 length equals 15 residues. The V end was cut by 5 bases, the J end by 5 bases, with 19 bases between. The CDR3 nucleotides are TGCGCCAGCAGTATTTTTTCAGGACGGGACGAGACCCAGTACTTC. It encodes CASSIFSGRDETQYF.

The genes are TRBV5-1 and TRBJ2-5, with TRBD1 matching over 7 bases. Germline trimming cut 4 bases from V and 2 bases from J; bases unmatched to any gene: 8. This CDR3 is 15 amino acids long. CDR1 and CDR2 (germline): SGHRS, YFSETQ. Written as DNA, the CDR3 is TGCGCCAGCAGCCCTGGGACAGCCGCACAAGAGACCCAGTACTTC. This codes for CASSPGTAAQETQYF. Full variable domain (missing parts from reference TRBV5-1 and TRBJ2-5): KAGVTQTPRYLIKTRGQQVTLSCSPISGHRSVSWYQQTPGQGLQFLFEYFSETQRNKGNFPGRFSGRQFSNSRSEMNVSTLELGDSALYLCASSPGTAAQETQYFGPGTRLLVL.

V usage is TRBV5-4 and J usage is TRBJ2-1, with 7 bases fitting TRBD2. Per germline, CDR1 SGHNT and CDR2 YYREEE (reference sequence). The CDR3 length is 15 residues. Losses at the gene ends were 0 bases for V and 4 bases for J; bases not matched to a gene: 4. CDR3 protein: CASSLGGGSYNEQFF. The DNA for the CDR3 is TGTGCCAGCAGCTTGGGCGGGGGATCTTACAATGAGCAGTTCTTC.

This clone was observed once. This chain uses TRBV3-1 (or the pseudogene TRBV3-2) with TRBJ1-5; the D gene is possibly TRBD1 (5 bases). This CDR3 contains 12 residues. V lost 4 bases and J lost 4, with 5 bases in between. Germline CDR1 LGHDT, CDR2 YNNKEL (reference sequence). The CDR3 region is CASSPGNQPQHF. The CDR3 DNA reads as TGTGCCAGCAGCCCAGGGAATCAGCCCCAGCATTTT.

CDR3 sequence reads: CASSLKTGLAGARQETQYF. In DNA, the CDR3 is TGCGCCAGCAGCTTGAAGACAGGCCTAGCGGGGGCCAGACAAGAGACCCAGTACTTC. This chain uses TRBV5-1 with TRBJ2-5; 10 bases line up with TRBD2. The CDR3 spans 19 residues. After removal of 1 base from V and 2 bases from J, the junction contained 14 bases not matched to a gene. Germline CDR1 and CDR2: SGHRS and YFSETQ.

This chain uses TRBV9 with TRBJ2-5; D may be TRBD1 (5 bases). The germline V gene has CDR1 SGDLS and CDR2 YYNGEE. V gave up 3 bases and J gave up 5 bases, with 11 bases separating them. The CDR3 runs 13 residues. The chain's CDR3 is CASSEGFEETQYF. CDR3 nucleotide sequence: TGTGCCAGCAGCGAGGGGTTTGAGGAGACCCAGTACTTC.

The rearrangement links TRBV27 to TRBJ2-5; TRBD1 agrees at 10 bases. Trimming took 3 bases from V and 0 from J; bases not matched to a gene: 4. The germline gives CDR1 MNHEY, CDR2 SMNVEV (reference sequence). The CDR3 extends over 16 amino acids. The CDR3 sequence is CASSFMGQGNQETQYF. DNA of the CDR3: TGTGCCAGCAGTTTCATGGGACAGGGGAACCAAGAGACCCAGTACTTC.

The V and J genes are TRBV2 and TRBJ2-7; 9 bases are shared with TRBD1. V shed 6 bases and J 0 bases; nucleotides not matched to a gene: 6. The V gene's germline CDR1 is SNHLY and CDR2 FYNNEI. This CDR3 comprises 15 residues. The CDR3 sequence is CASSPGQGNSYEQYF. The CDR3 DNA sequence: TGTGCCAGCAGCCCGGGACAGGGTAACTCCTACGAGCAGTACTTC. Looking up the rest from reference TRBV2 and TRBJ2-7 gives the full variable domain: EPEVTQTPSHQVTQMGQEVILRCVPISNHLYFYWYRQILGQKVEFLVSFYNNEISEKSEIFDDQFSVERPDGSNFTLKIRSTKLEDSAMYFCASSPGQGNSYEQYFGPGTRLTVT.

The V call is TRBV4-1, the J call TRBJ1-5, with D tentatively TRBD1 (6 bases). The CDR3 loop spans 13 amino acids. The germline V gene encodes CDR1 MGHRA and CDR2 YSYEKL. Trimming removed 1 base from V and 9 bases from J, with 10 bases in between. The CDR3 protein is CASSQVTGWPQHF. CDR3 in DNA: TGCGCCAGCAGCCAAGTAACAGGGTGGCCCCAGCATTTT.

The V call is TRBV5-1, the J call TRBJ2-2; D possibly corresponds to TRBD1 (6 bases). This CDR3 contains 13 residues. In germline, CDR1 is SGHRS, CDR2 YFSETQ. V lost 4 bases, J lost 7 bases, and 11 bases lay in between. Here the CDR3 DNA reads TGCGCCAGCAGCCGACAGGCAGACGGGGAGCTGTTTTTT. It translates to CASSRQADGELFF. Filled out from reference TRBV5-1 and TRBJ2-2, the complete variable domain reads KAGVTQTPRYLIKTRGQQVTLSCSPISGHRSVSWYQQTPGQGLQFLFEYFSETQRNKGNFPGRFSGRQFSNSRSEMNVSTLELGDSALYLCASSRQADGELFFGEGSRLTVL.